Listed here are 14 T cell receptor beta chains from one sample, sequenced in a study of T cell responses to AZD1222 COVID-19 vaccine. Assay: immunoSEQ multiplex PCR; the TCRdb copy retains only in-frame clones and omits some. This sample has about 160,000 clones, with more than 70% found just once. This material consisted of peripheral blood, taken on day 0 of AZD1222 vaccination. These receptors were taken from an adult in good health.

This clone was detected only a few times. The gene calls are TRBV5-8 and TRBJ1-3; a weak D match, TRBD1 (5 bases). This CDR3 is 14 amino acids long. The germline V gene encodes CDR1 SGHTS and CDR2 YDEGEE. The V gene lost 4 bases and the J gene lost 4 bases, with 12 bases spanning the gap. CDR3 nucleotide sequence: TGTGCCAGCAGCCCGATCCGGGGCGGAAACACCATATATTTT. Amino acid sequence: CASSPIRGGNTIYF.

V and J are TRBV6-5 and TRBJ2-7; a weak D match, TRBD1 (6 bases). Germline-derived CDR1 and CDR2 are MNHEY and SVGAGI. V was cut by 5 bases and J by 5 bases, with 19 bases left in between. The CDR3 is 15 amino acids. The CDR3 region is CASSNGQTWVDEQYF. CDR3 nucleotide sequence: TGTGCCAGCAGTAACGGACAGACGTGGGTTGACGAGCAGTACTTC.

The chain is built from TRBV9 and TRBJ1-1; 8 bases line up with TRBD1. Germline CDR1 is SGDLS and CDR2 is YYNGEE. The J segment lost 6 bases and the V segment lost 6 bases, leaving 16 bases of the junction unmatched. The CDR3 has 16 residues. The DNA for the CDR3 is TGTGCCAGCAACCGAGGAGGACAGGGATATAAACCTGAAGCTTTCTTT. This translates into CASNRGGQGYKPEAFF.

The V gene is TRBV5-1, the J gene TRBJ2-7, with D tentatively TRBD1 (6 bases). The germline CDR1 and CDR2 sequences are SGHRS and YFSETQ. With 5 bases removed from V and 3 bases from J, the gap between germline ends came to 18 bases. The CDR3 runs to 15 residues. DNA for the CDR3: TGCGCCAGCAGACCCACCTTGACAGGCGGCTACGAGCAGTACTTC. Translated, it gives CASRPTLTGGYEQYF.

The chain has TRBV7-2 and TRBJ2-7, with 12 bases that match TRBD2. V lost 1 base and J lost 5; bases outside the gene matches: 0. Germline assignment: CDR1 SGHTA and CDR2 FQGNSA. This CDR3 has 14 amino acids. The CDR3 DNA follows: TGTGCCAGCAGCTTAGGACTAGCGGGGGACGAGCAGTACTTC. Its protein product is CASSLGLAGDEQYF.

The chain joins TRBV24-1 to TRBJ2-1; a weak D match, TRBD1 (5 bases). The V end lost 1 base, the J end lost 4 bases, and 7 bases lay between the germline ends. Germline CDR1 and CDR2: KGHDR and SFDVKD. The CDR3 loop spans 14 amino acids. The CDR3 loop reads CATSDFPGYNEQFF. In nucleotides, the CDR3 is TGTGCCACCAGTGATTTTCCAGGGTACAATGAGCAGTTCTTC.

The V and J genes are TRBV4-1 and TRBJ2-3; D gene ambiguous. Trimming took off 2 bases at V and 2 bases at J, with 8 bases between the two ends. The germline CDR1 and CDR2 sequences are MGHRA and YSYEKL. This CDR3 region has 14 residues. This CDR3 reads CASSQSRDTDTQYF. The CDR3 DNA is TGCGCCAGCAGCCAATCCCGTGACACAGATACGCAGTATTTT.

The chain couples TRBV28 to TRBJ2-2; possibly TRBD1 for D (5 bases). Germline lookup yields CDR1 MDHEN and CDR2 SYDVKM. V was cut by 5 bases and J by 6 bases, with 19 bases left in between. There are 16 residues in the CDR3. CDR3 coding DNA: TGTGCCAGCAGTCCCGTCAACGCAGGGTCGGCCGGGGAGCTGTTTTTT. It yields the protein CASSPVNAGSAGELFF.

CDR3 in amino acids: CASSFWGTATNSPLHF. The DNA for the CDR3 is TGTGCCAGCAGCTTCTGGGGGACAGCTACGAATTCACCCCTCCACTTT. The V gene is TRBV11-2, the J gene TRBJ1-6, with TRBD1 identical over 7 bases. Trimming at V came to 3 bases and at J to 7 bases, leaving 9 bases not matched to a gene. There are 16 residues in the CDR3. Germline CDR1 SGHAT, CDR2 FQNNGV.

This chain links TRBV7-8 with TRBJ1-6; D is uncertain. Germline CDR1 and CDR2: SGHVS and FQNEAQ. CDR3 length: 12 amino acids. The V gene lost 5 bases and the J gene lost 7 bases, with 6 bases spanning the gap. Here the CDR3 DNA reads TGTGCCAGCAGCACAGTGAATTCACCCCTCCACTTT. Protein sequence: CASSTVNSPLHF.

The J gene is TRBJ2-7, the V gene TRBV2; unclear D gene. V lost 8 bases and J 3 bases, leaving 8 bases between the germline ends. CDR1 and CDR2 from the germline V gene are SNHLY and FYNNEI. This CDR3 is 11 amino acids long. This CDR3 is CASGPYYEQYF. The CDR3 bases are TGTGCCAGCGGCCCTTACTACGAGCAGTACTTC.

The chain links TRBV7-9 to TRBJ2-7, with 8 bases lining up with TRBD1. The CDR3 totals 13 residues. V lost 5 bases, J lost 5 bases, and 5 bases stayed unmatched. The germline CDR1 and CDR2 sequences are SEHNR and FQNEAQ (reference sequence). The chain's CDR3 is CASSRGQAHEQYF. The CDR3, as DNA: TGTGCCAGCAGCCGGGGACAGGCGCACGAGCAGTACTTC.

This clone appeared once. V gene TRBV6-9 combines with J gene TRBJ1-1, with TRBD1 as a possible D gene (5 bases). This CDR3 comprises 18 residues. Germline V gene sequence: CDR1 MNHGY, CDR2 SVAAGI. V lost 0 bases and J 0 bases, leaving 17 bases between the germline ends. For the CDR3, the DNA is TGTGCCAGCAGTTATTCGGGGCACCTCACCATTATGAACACTGAAGCTTTCTTT. Amino acids: CASSYSGHLTIMNTEAFF.

This chain links TRBV6-1 with TRBJ1-2; the D gene is possibly TRBD1 (5 bases). Germline lookup yields CDR1 MNHNS and CDR2 SASEGT. The CDR3 has 14 amino acids. V was cut by 2 bases and J by 5 bases, with 12 bases left in between. The CDR3 protein is CASSELRGIYGYTF. CDR3 sequence (DNA): TGTGCCAGCAGTGAATTAAGGGGAATATATGGCTACACCTTC.